One sample yielded the 3 T cell receptor beta chains listed below, sequenced in a study of cytomegalovirus exposure and HLA in healthy donors. Both 60 Vbeta primers and 13 Jbeta primers went into the PCR. Sequencing was performed with immunoSEQ multiplex PCR; in TCRdb, only in-frame clones are kept and a portion is missing. The sample has approximately 100,000 clones, about four fifths seen once. Sequencing was done on a sample of PBMCs. The origin of the receptors is a female donor in good health and CMV-seropositive.

The chain links TRBV5-1 to TRBJ1-2; possible D gene TRBD1, 6 bases. Trimming shortened V by 0 bases and J by 2 bases, and 11 bases separated the two germline ends. The length of the CDR3 is 15 residues. The germline gives CDR1 SGHRS, CDR2 YFSETQ. The CDR3 sequence is CASSLEGTGNYGYTF. CDR3 sequence (DNA): TGCGCCAGCAGCTTGGAGGGCACAGGGAACTATGGCTACACCTTC.

This sequence joins TRBV7-8 and TRBJ1-2, with D unclear. The length of the CDR3 is 14 residues. Germline V gives CDR1 SGHVS, CDR2 FQNEAQ. V was shortened by 1 base and J by 2 bases, with 8 bases between the two germline ends. CDR3 coding DNA: TGTGCCAGCAGCTTAGGGTGGCAGAACTATGGCTACACCTTC. It codes for CASSLGWQNYGYTF.

The chain recombines TRBV28 with TRBJ1-1; the match to TRBD1 covers 9 bases. With V trimmed by 2 bases and J by 10 bases, 5 bases remained unmatched. There are 13 residues in the CDR3. Germline V gene data show CDR1 as MDHEN and CDR2 as SYDVKM. CDR3 bases: TGTGCCAGCAGTTTAAGGGGGACAGGGCCAGCTTTCTTT. Translation: CASSLRGTGPAFF.